This T cell receptor beta chain was captured by sequencing in a study of metastatic and nonmetastatic thyroid tumors (dated by TCRdb to about 2020). Regarding the study in general: The researchers compared repertoires between peripheral blood samples and tumor or nodule tissue samples from patients with malignant or benign thyroid disease. Overall results and qualifications from the work: In both blood and tumor samples, TCR beta diversity was reported to be significantly higher in malignant tumors than in benign nodules.

The library was generated by PCR. The sequencer was an Illumina HiSeq 4000. High-throughput sequencing was used to profile the CDR3 region of the TCR beta-chain in every patient. As for how the authors treated the data: The researchers built a classifier to tell apart papillary thyroid cancer patients with distant metastasis, based on CDR3 differences among clinicopathological groups. Repertoire diversity was assessed with the Shannon index, and tumor-blood repertoire similarity with the Morisita-Horn index. TCRdb reworked the public reads: Q25 trimming with fastp, MiXCR clone assembly, productive beta chains retained. None of the V and J calls come from the authors' own analysis; TCRdb made them. This sample gives some 5,700 clones in total; just under 30% of them show up just once. Of the sample, less than 20% falls within the top ten clones. For this chain, trimming is 6 bases at the V end and 6 bases at the J end, and the number of junction bases without a gene match is 13. The CDR3 contains 15 residues, cysteine and phenylalanine counted. CDR3 DNA only is kept here, 45 bases in frame from base 1.

No treatment had been received by any patient before thyroid surgery. Patient clinical samples collected from 2012 to 2018 were retrospectively analysed using T-cell receptor beta sequencing. This clone is regarded as large (0.1 to 1%). Its antigen has not been determined. There are no base qualities to consult, and no much larger clone falls within one base. The sequence links TRBV12-3 or TRBV12-4 to TRBJ2-7, and 8 junction bases match TRBD1. The sequence derives from a female donor with papillary thyroid cancer or a benign thyroid nodule (not recorded which). Some clones in this sample may be carry-over from other donors' samples. The sample comprised adjacent normal tissue. The CDR3: CASRGGTGGTAEQYF. The nucleotide sequence reads as follows: TGTGCCAGCAGAGGGGGGACAGGAGGGACGGCCGAGCAGTACTTC.